This is a list of T cell receptor beta chains from one sample in a study of CD8 T cells in ankylosing spondylitis. TCRdb redid the calling of the 5' RACE reads with MiXCR, one entry per CDR3 protein. Found here are some 87,000 distinct CDR3 sequences, roughly 27% of them singletons; the top ten hold 45% to 65%. Sequenced: blood, either unsorted or a sorted T cell fraction (not recorded which). The receptors shown here come from a male donor with ankylosing spondylitis or in good health (not recorded which). CDR3s include the opening cysteine and the closing phenylalanine or tryptophan. A D gene is named only where the DNA matches it firmly. Some rows have no size entry. The others give once, few or many, or a class for an expanded clone.

CDR3 DNA	CDR3 protein	D gene	clone size	V gene	J gene
TGCAGTGCTACACAGGGGGGCCTCAATCAGCCCCAGCATTTT	CSATQGGLNQPQHF	TRBD1	few	TRBV20-1	TRBJ1-5
TGTGCCAGCAGCCTTACTGGGAGGGCCCAGCATTTT	CASSLTGRAQHF	NA	few	TRBV12-3/TRBV12-4	TRBJ1-5
TGCAGTGCCGAGTGGGTAGCGGGAGGCGACGAGCAGTACTTC	CSAEWVAGGDEQYF	TRBD2	many	TRBV20-1	TRBJ2-7
TGCGCCAGCAGCGTACTAGCGGGAGGGCCCTACGAGCAGTACTTC	CASSVLAGGPYEQYF	TRBD2	many	TRBV5-1	TRBJ2-7
TGCGCCAGCAGCTTGGTCTCCGGGACAGCAGTTAACACCGCGGAGCTGTTTTTT	CASSLVSGTAVNTAELFF	TRBD1	NA	TRBV5-1	TRBJ2-2
TGTGCCAGCAGCCTGGCCGGGACAGGTGATTCACCCCTCCACTTT	CASSLAGTGDSPLHF	TRBD1	few	TRBV7-2	TRBJ1-6
TGTGCCAGCGGGTACTTGAGCTCCTACAATGAGCAGTTCTTC	CASGYLSSYNEQFF	NA	few	TRBV6-2/TRBV6-3	TRBJ2-1
TGCGCCAGCAGCTTGGCGCAGGGGGCATGGAATGAGCAGTTCTTC	CASSLAQGAWNEQFF	TRBD1	few	TRBV5-1	TRBJ2-1
TGTGCCAGCAGCTTGGGGTGGGGGGCAGGAACTGAAGCTTTCTTT	CASSLGWGAGTEAFF	NA	NA	TRBV5-5	TRBJ1-1
TGTGCCAGCATTGACAGGGTCCCCACCGGGGAGCTGTTTTTT	CASIDRVPTGELFF	TRBD1	few	TRBV12-3/TRBV12-4	TRBJ2-2
TGTGCCAGCACCTTAGCGGGAGTTAGCACAGATACGCAGTATTTT	CASTLAGVSTDTQYF	TRBD2	many	TRBV12-3/TRBV12-4	TRBJ2-3
TGCAGTGCTCGGGGACTTGGAAACACCATATATTTT	CSARGLGNTIYF	NA	few	TRBV20-1	TRBJ1-3
TGCAGTGCTAGGCCCGGGACTAGCGGGAGAACCTACGAGCAGTACTTC	CSARPGTSGRTYEQYF	TRBD2	NA	TRBV20-1	TRBJ2-7
TGTGCCAGCAGCCACCATAGAGCGGAGGGACTGAACACTGAAGCTTTCTTT	CASSHHRAEGLNTEAFF	NA	NA	TRBV3-1	TRBJ1-1
TGTGCCAGCAGTTCCGAGCCCCTCCAGGGTTGGACTGAAGCTTTCTTT	CASSSEPLQGWTEAFF	NA	NA	TRBV27	TRBJ1-1
TGCAGTGCTAGAGAGGGGACTAGCGAGCAGTACTTC	CSAREGTSEQYF	TRBD2	NA	TRBV20-1	TRBJ2-7
TGCGCCAGCAGCTTACAAAGCTCTGGGGCCAACGTCCTGACTTTC	CASSLQSSGANVLTF	NA	NA	TRBV5-1	TRBJ2-6
TGCAGTGCTCAGGCGGGAGGGCCCGGGGATACGCAGTATTTT	CSAQAGGPGDTQYF	TRBD2	NA	TRBV20-1	TRBJ2-3
TGCGCCAGCAGCCAAGGATACGGTCCTAATGAAAAACTGTTTTTT	CASSQGYGPNEKLFF	NA	NA	TRBV4-1	TRBJ1-4
TGTGCCAGCAGCGCAGGGGGCGACAGGGGGCTCGCTGAAGCTTTCTTT	CASSAGGDRGLAEAFF	TRBD1	NA	TRBV9	TRBJ1-1
TGTGCCAGCAGCATACAGGGGCACGATCAGCCCCAGCATTTT	CASSIQGHDQPQHF	TRBD1	NA	TRBV5-5	TRBJ1-5
TGCGCCAGCAGCTTTGGGACAGCCACAGATACGCAGTATTTT	CASSFGTATDTQYF	TRBD1	NA	TRBV5-1	TRBJ2-3
TGTGCCAGCAGCCCCCCGGGGGCCCCCACCACCGGGGAGCTGTTTTTT	CASSPPGAPTTGELFF	NA	NA	TRBV9	TRBJ2-2
TGCGCCAGCGGGGAACTAGCGGGAGATACGCAGTATTTT	CASGELAGDTQYF	TRBD2	NA	TRBV5-1	TRBJ2-3
TGCGCCAGCAGCTTAATCGGGACAGGGACCTACAATGAGCAGTTCTTC	CASSLIGTGTYNEQFF	TRBD1	many	TRBV5-1	TRBJ2-1
TGCAGCGTTGATCGGGGGGCGAATAACTATGGCTACACCTTC	CSVDRGANNYGYTF	NA	few	TRBV29-1	TRBJ1-2
TGTGCCAGCAGCTTGGGGGGCAACGGGGGCTCGGGCAATCAGCCCCAGCATTTT	CASSLGGNGGSGNQPQHF	NA	NA	TRBV5-5	TRBJ1-5
TGTGCCAGCAGTCGACAGAATATGAACACTGAAGCTTTCTTT	CASSRQNMNTEAFF	NA	NA	TRBV12-3/TRBV12-4	TRBJ1-1
TGTGCCACCAGTGATCCGGGACAGGGGTTCAATGAGCAGTTCTTC	CATSDPGQGFNEQFF	TRBD1	NA	TRBV24-1	TRBJ2-1
TGTGCCATCAGTGAGTCGTTAATTGGACAGGGGAAAAATACGCAGTATTTT	CAISESLIGQGKNTQYF	TRBD1	NA	TRBV10-3	TRBJ2-3
TGTGCCAGCAGCTTGGTGACGGGGGGGCTCACAGATACGCAGTATTTT	CASSLVTGGLTDTQYF	TRBD2	NA	TRBV5-4	TRBJ2-3
TGTGCCAGCAGCTGGGACAGGGGGGTAGAGACCCAGTACTTC	CASSWDRGVETQYF	TRBD1	few	TRBV12-3/TRBV12-4	TRBJ2-5
TGCGCCAGCACCCCCGGGACCGTGAACACCGGGGAGCTGTTTTTT	CASTPGTVNTGELFF	NA	few	TRBV5-1	TRBJ2-2
TGTGCCAGCAGTGAATTCCCGAACACCGGGGAGCTGTTTTTT	CASSEFPNTGELFF	NA	NA	TRBV25-1	TRBJ2-2
TGTGCCAGCAGCTTGGGGCAGGGGGCTACATTCGAGACCCAGTACTTC	CASSLGQGATFETQYF	TRBD1	NA	TRBV7-7	TRBJ2-5
TGTGCCAGCAGCCATTCAGGCTCAACTAATGAAAAACTGTTTTTT	CASSHSGSTNEKLFF	NA	NA	TRBV5-4	TRBJ1-4
TGTGCCAGCAGCTCATGGGGGGGGAATGAGCAGTTCTTC	CASSSWGGNEQFF	TRBD2	NA	TRBV12-3/TRBV12-4	TRBJ2-1
TGTGCCATCAGTGAAATCCCTAGCGGGAGTTCCTACAATGAGCAGTTCTTC	CAISEIPSGSSYNEQFF	TRBD2	NA	TRBV10-3	TRBJ2-1
TGTGCCAGCAGACGATCTCAGGGCGCCAGGCAGCCCCAGCATTTT	CASRRSQGARQPQHF	NA	few	TRBV6-1	TRBJ1-5
TGTGCCAGCTCGCAGACCGCGGAGACTGGAAACACCATATATTTT	CASSQTAETGNTIYF	NA	NA	TRBV18	TRBJ1-3
TGTGCCAGCAGCTTAGATCACCGGACAGGGGGCGGGGGGAACACTGAAGCTTTCTTT	CASSLDHRTGGGGNTEAFF	TRBD1	NA	TRBV11-2	TRBJ1-1
TGCGCCAGCAGCTTGGCCAGGGTACGCACAGATACGCAGTATTTT	CASSLARVRTDTQYF	NA	few	TRBV5-1	TRBJ2-3
TGTGCCACGGCCTATCAAGAGACCCAGTACTTC	CATAYQETQYF	NA	NA	TRBV12-3/TRBV12-4	TRBJ2-5
TGCGCCAGCAGCTTGAGTTCGCCTTACGAGCAGTACTTC	CASSLSSPYEQYF	NA	NA	TRBV5-1	TRBJ2-7
TGTGCCAGCTCCCGGGAGCAGTCCTACGAGCAGTACTTC	CASSREQSYEQYF	NA	few	TRBV18	TRBJ2-7
TGCAGTGCTAGAGACCGCCAGGGATTTAATTCACCCCTCCACTTT	CSARDRQGFNSPLHF	NA	NA	TRBV20-1	TRBJ1-6
TGCGCCAGCAGCTCGGCAGGGCGGGTGGATGAGCAGTTCTTC	CASSSAGRVDEQFF	NA	NA	TRBV5-1	TRBJ2-1
TGCAGTGCTCCCCTCGATCTAGCGGGAAGGGCCGGGGAGCTGTTTTTT	CSAPLDLAGRAGELFF	TRBD2	many	TRBV20-1	TRBJ2-2
TGTGCCAGCAGTCCGGACAGGGTGGTTGGCTACACCTTC	CASSPDRVVGYTF	TRBD1	NA	TRBV27	TRBJ1-2
TGTGCCAGCAGCCCCCGACCCTTACTAGCGGGGGGGATAAACACCGGGGAGCTGTTTTTT	CASSPRPLLAGGINTGELFF	TRBD2	NA	TRBV7-6	TRBJ2-2
TGTGCCAGCAGCTTACCTACAAAGACAGCTAGCACAGATACGCAGTATTTT	CASSLPTKTASTDTQYF	NA	NA	TRBV7-9	TRBJ2-3
TGCTGTGCTTCTGCTCCCTCCGGGACGGTTTCCTACGAGCAGTACTTC	CCASAPSGTVSYEQYF	NA	NA	TRBV20-1	TRBJ2-7
TGTGCCAGCAGTTTGGGGCAGGAGGAATCGCCCCAGCATTTT	CASSLGQEESPQHF	NA	NA	TRBV6-5	TRBJ1-5